This T cell receptor (beta chain) emerged from a study of pediatric ulcerative colitis. The rectum was sampled with one to two pinch biopsies at colonoscopy. As concerns this clone: Antigen: not known.

Findings and caveats of the study: Some T cells in rectal biopsies may come from blood, especially with overt colitis.

The survey-level immunoSEQ assay was used. Generated by immunoSEQ multiplex PCR, the TCRdb table keeps only in-frame clones and is missing some. The table includes 23,000 or so clones, 71% detected once. The sequenced sample was gut tissue. The origin of this receptor is a boy aged 5-17 years with severe ulcerative colitis.

CDR3 nucleotide sequence: TGTGCCAGCAGCTTAACTAAAAGCCAGCCCCAGCATTTT. Translated, it gives CASSLTKSQPQHF. The J gene is TRBJ1-5, the V gene TRBV7-8; D gene unclear. The germline gives CDR1 SGHVS, CDR2 FQNEAQ. The V end lost 2 bases, the J end lost 7 bases, and 9 bases lay between the germline ends. This CDR3 is built from 13 residues.